This T cell receptor beta chain was obtained from a study of T cells after yellow fever vaccination. This clonotype was counted a few times. Its target is unknown. The CDR3 sequence is 15 residues long. Germline V gives CDR1 SGHTA, CDR2 FQGNSA. V gave up 0 bases and J gave up 4 bases, with 11 bases separating them. TCRdb called the 5' RACE reads again in MiXCR, with one record for every CDR3 protein. The data show 450,000 to 550,000 distinct CDR3 sequences, with 21% seen just once and around 17% held by the top ten. Regarding the study as a whole: Abundant clonotypes from the bulk population could contaminate FACS-sorted repertoires.

This sequence joins TRBV7-2 and TRBJ2-3; tentatively, D is TRBD2 (5 bases). The sequencing here drew on PBMCs, taken around 3 weeks after the first yellow fever vaccination. This receptor was obtained from a man aged 18 to 30 who received the YFV17D yellow fever vaccine. CDR3 nucleotide sequence: TGTGCCAGCAGCTTAGCTAAAGGGCGGGCAGATACGCAGTATTTT. It yields the protein CASSLAKGRADTQYF.